This TCR beta chain came from a study of blood T cell repertoires in COVID-19. Germline loops: CDR1 SGHTA, CDR2 FQGNSA. The CDR3 spans 15 residues. V was pared by 0 bases and J by 0 bases, with 8 bases between. Method: immunoSEQ multiplex PCR; TCRdb's copy keeps in-frame clones and lacks some. The sample shows about 190,000 clones, around 85% of them seen only once. The receptor comes from a woman between 25 and 40 years old who had recovered from COVID-19. Source material: PBMCs or T cells enriched from blood (not recorded which). This chain connects TRBV7-2 to TRBJ1-1; the D gene is possibly TRBD1 (5 bases). The CDR3 DNA sequence: TGTGCCAGCAGCTTAGCGACGACAGTGAACACTGAAGCTTTCTTT. Amino acid sequence: CASSLATTVNTEAFF.